These 24 T cell receptor beta chains share one sample of origin, sequenced in a study of blood T cell repertoires in COVID-19. Generated by immunoSEQ multiplex PCR, the TCRdb table keeps only in-frame clones and is missing some. The sample consists of roughly 220,000 clones, 85% of them appearing once. The source material was peripheral blood. These receptors originate from a man aged 50-60 years who had recovered from COVID-19.

The V call is TRBV19, the J call TRBJ2-5; TRBD1 matches at 7 bases. The CDR3 length is 15 residues. With 4 bases clipped from V and 4 bases from J, the junction kept 9 bases outside the gene matches. Germline V lookup: CDR1 LNHDA, CDR2 SQIVND (reference sequence). The DNA for the CDR3 is TGTGCCAGTAGTAAAGACAGGGCCCTAAGAGAGACCCAGTACTTC. It yields the protein CASSKDRALRETQYF.

The V gene is TRBV7-9, the J gene TRBJ2-5; D might be TRBD2 (6 bases). Germline assignment: CDR1 SEHNR and CDR2 FQNEAQ (reference sequence). This CDR3 comprises 15 residues. Trimming cost V 0 bases and J 2 bases, with 10 bases left between them. DNA for the CDR3: TGTGCCAGCAGCTTAGCGGCGGGGCCACAAGAGACCCAGTACTTC. It is translated as CASSLAAGPQETQYF.

This clone was observed once. This sequence joins TRBV3-1 (or the pseudogene TRBV3-2) and TRBJ2-6; 7 bases line up with TRBD2. Germline lookup yields CDR1 LGHDT and CDR2 YNNKEL (reference sequence). Unmatched junction bases numbered 10, after V lost 5 bases and J lost 0 bases. The CDR3 length is 18 residues. The chain's CDR3 is CASSAPSGLNSGANVLTF. The CDR3 DNA follows: TGTGCCAGCAGCGCCCCTAGCGGACTGAACTCTGGGGCCAACGTCCTGACTTTC.

This chain joins TRBV28 and TRBJ2-1; 7 nucleotides match TRBD1. Per the germline V gene, CDR1 is MDHEN and CDR2 is SYDVKM. CDR3 length: 17 residues. The junction had 12 bases not matched to a gene; V was cut back by 4 bases and J by 3 bases. Here the CDR3 DNA reads TGTGCCAGCAGTTACGGGCAGGGGGAATATGTCTACAATGAGCAGTTCTTC. Its protein is CASSYGQGEYVYNEQFF.

This chain links TRBV4-1 with TRBJ2-2; TRBD2 agrees at 8 bases. Trimming removed 0 bases from V and 2 bases from J; junction bases left unmatched: 5. CDR3 length: 17 amino acids. Germline lookup yields CDR1 MGHRA and CDR2 YSYEKL. The CDR3 loop reads CASSQDRLAGNTGELFF. The DNA of the CDR3 is TGCGCCAGCAGCCAAGATCGGCTAGCGGGTAACACCGGGGAGCTGTTTTTT.

Here the CDR3 DNA reads TGCGCCAGCAGCCAAGACAGGGGTGGCGACGAGCAGTACTTC. Its protein is CASSQDRGGDEQYF. The chain couples TRBV4-1 to TRBJ2-7; the D gene is possibly TRBD1 (6 bases). In germline, CDR1 is MGHRA, CDR2 YSYEKL. V was trimmed by 0 bases and J by 5 bases, leaving 11 bases between them. The CDR3 loop spans 14 amino acids.

The chain links TRBV27 to TRBJ1-4; D is unclear. Germline V gene sequence: CDR1 MNHEY, CDR2 SMNVEV (reference sequence). This CDR3 is built from 14 residues. V gave up 5 bases and J gave up 1 base, with 8 bases separating them. The CDR3 DNA reads TGTGCCAGCAGTCCACAGCAAACTAATGAAAAACTGTTTTTT. Its translation is CASSPQQTNEKLFF.

The rearrangement joins TRBV5-1 to TRBJ2-3; possible D gene TRBD1, 5 bases. The V gene lost 1 base and the J gene lost 4 bases, with 16 bases spanning the gap. This CDR3 is 16 amino acids long. CDR1 and CDR2 (germline): SGHRS, YFSETQ. The CDR3 sequence: CASSLHGQGRADTQYF. CDR3 DNA sequence: TGCGCCAGCAGCTTGCACGGCCAGGGCCGGGCAGATACGCAGTATTTT.

The chain couples TRBV19 to TRBJ2-1; 10 bases line up with TRBD2. This CDR3 comprises 14 residues. V was clipped by 7 bases and J by 5 bases; unmatched bases: 5. Looked up from germline, CDR1 is LNHDA and CDR2 is SQIVND (reference sequence). CDR3 in amino acids: CASTSLAGNNEQFF. CDR3 in DNA: TGTGCCAGTACCTCACTAGCGGGGAACAATGAGCAGTTCTTC.

This chain uses TRBV4-1 with TRBJ2-7, with TRBD2 identical over 9 bases. The length of the CDR3 is 15 residues. After removal of 4 bases from V and 0 bases from J, the junction contained 4 bases not matched to a gene. Germline CDR1 and CDR2: MGHRA and YSYEKL. CDR3 sequence: CASSRRLADSYEQYF. CDR3 bases: TGCGCCAGCAGCCGCCGACTAGCGGACTCCTACGAGCAGTACTTC.

The V gene is TRBV28, the J gene TRBJ1-2; 7 bases match TRBD1. CDR3 length equals 12 residues. The V gene end was trimmed by 11 bases and the J gene end by 8 bases; junction bases not matched to a gene: 11. The germline V gene has CDR1 MDHEN and CDR2 SYDVKM. CDR3 region: CAGLGTVGGYTF. As DNA, the CDR3 is TGTGCCGGGCTAGGGACAGTTGGCGGCTACACCTTC.

The CDR3 DNA is TGTGCCATCGGGACACCAACGAACACTGAAGCTTTCTTT. It yields the protein CAIGTPTNTEAFF. V gene TRBV6-5 combines with J gene TRBJ1-1; a weak D match, TRBD1 (6 bases). This CDR3 is built from 13 residues. V was trimmed by 10 bases and J by 1 base, leaving 13 bases between them. CDR1 and CDR2 (germline): MNHEY, SVGAGI.

This clone was recorded only once. This sequence joins TRBV2 and TRBJ2-1, with D maybe TRBD2 (5 bases). Trimming removed 6 bases at V and 4 bases at J, with 16 bases between. Germline values: CDR1 SNHLY, CDR2 FYNNEI. The CDR3 is made up of 15 amino acids. CDR3 in DNA: TGTGCCAGCAGAGAGCTGGGGAGTGGGTACAATGAGCAGTTCTTC. This translates into CASRELGSGYNEQFF.

This clone was observed once. This sequence joins TRBV30 and TRBJ1-2; 7 positions match TRBD1. The CDR3 is made up of 14 amino acids. V shed 5 bases, J shed 6 bases, and the junction held 12 bases outside the gene matches. CDR1 is GTSNPN and CDR2 is SVGIG in the germline V gene (reference sequence). The CDR3 here is CAWSTLQGIHGYTF. The CDR3 DNA is TGTGCCTGGTCAACACTACAGGGGATTCATGGCTACACCTTC.

The J gene is TRBJ2-5, the V gene TRBV6-5; D perhaps matches TRBD1 (6 bases). V shed 6 bases and J shed 1 base, with 9 bases lying between them. The length of the CDR3 is 13 residues. The V gene's germline CDR1 is MNHEY and CDR2 SVGAGI. Here the CDR3 DNA reads TGTGCCAGCAGGAGGACAGTCCAAGAGACCCAGTACTTC. Translating gives CASRRTVQETQYF.

The rearrangement links TRBV28 to TRBJ1-1; 8 bases match TRBD1. Germline lookup yields CDR1 MDHEN and CDR2 SYDVKM. Germline trimming cut 7 bases from V and 4 bases from J; bases unmatched to any gene: 8. The CDR3 length is 14 residues. The CDR3 sequence is CASKSTGGPTEAFF. The CDR3 coding sequence is TGTGCCAGCAAAAGCACAGGGGGTCCCACTGAAGCTTTCTTT.

The CDR3 nucleotides are TGTGCCAGCAGCCTACCGGGACTAGCGGGAGCAGATACGCAGTATTTT. This encodes CASSLPGLAGADTQYF. V gene TRBV27 combines with J gene TRBJ2-3; TRBD2 agrees at 14 bases. Trimming took 6 bases from V and 4 from J; bases not matched to a gene: 6. The V gene's germline CDR1 is MNHEY and CDR2 SMNVEV (reference sequence). The CDR3 extends over 16 amino acids.

CDR3 in DNA: TGTGCCAGCACCCAACTAGCGGGAGGGGTTAGGGAGCAGTTCTTC. It encodes CASTQLAGGVREQFF. This chain joins TRBV6-5 and TRBJ2-1; 13 bases line up with TRBD2. The V and J ends lost 7 bases and 10 bases, in that order; junction bases with no gene match: 10. The CDR3 has 15 residues. Germline V gives CDR1 MNHEY, CDR2 SVGAGI.

A note on this clone: Other DNA sequences of this sample code for an identical CDR3. The rearrangement uses TRBV28 and TRBJ2-3; TRBD2 might be the D (6 bases). Germline CDR1 reads MDHEN; CDR2 reads SYDVKM. The ends were cut back, 2 bases at V and 3 bases at J, with 6 bases in the middle. The CDR3 is 13 residues long. CDR3 protein: CASSLGGTDTQYF. For the CDR3, the DNA is TGTGCCAGCAGTTTAGGAGGGACAGATACGCAGTATTTT.

This rearrangement joins TRBV28 to TRBJ2-7, with 8 bases matching TRBD1. Trimming took 1 base from V and 0 from J; bases not matched to a gene: 11. Per germline, CDR1 MDHEN and CDR2 SYDVKM. The CDR3 loop spans 18 amino acids. CDR3 protein: CASSLYPYRGSGSYEQYF. DNA of the CDR3: TGTGCCAGCAGTTTATACCCCTACAGGGGGTCAGGCTCCTACGAGCAGTACTTC.

The chain links TRBV5-1 to TRBJ2-5; 7 bases align to TRBD1. The CDR3 is 16 amino acids. V was clipped by 0 bases and J by 1 base; unmatched bases: 6. Per germline, CDR1 SGHRS and CDR2 YFSETQ. This CDR3 is CASSLAGQVGQETQYF. The CDR3 coding sequence is TGCGCCAGCAGCTTGGCTGGACAGGTTGGCCAAGAGACCCAGTACTTC.

The rearrangement joins TRBV7-9 to TRBJ1-2, with 7 bases matching TRBD1. The CDR3 runs to 15 residues. The germline V gene has CDR1 SEHNR and CDR2 FQNEAQ (reference sequence). V lost 5 bases, J lost 0 bases, and 6 bases stayed unmatched. The CDR3 DNA reads TGTGCCAGCAGCACGGGACAGACAACTAACTATGGCTACACCTTC. It yields the protein CASSTGQTTNYGYTF.

V gene TRBV5-1 combines with J gene TRBJ2-6; the D gene is possibly TRBD2 (5 bases). Germline V lookup: CDR1 SGHRS, CDR2 YFSETQ. Trimming cost V 0 bases and J 0 bases, with 22 bases left between them. The length of the CDR3 is 21 residues. CDR3 protein: CASSLAGVALTSPSGANVLTF. For the CDR3, the DNA is TGCGCCAGCAGCTTGGCCGGGGTAGCGTTGACCTCCCCCTCTGGGGCCAACGTCCTGACTTTC.

The rearrangement joins TRBV19 to TRBJ1-2, with 7 bases aligning to TRBD1. V lost 4 bases to trimming and J lost 8 bases; unmatched junction nucleotides: 4. This CDR3 has 12 residues. CDR1 LNHDA and CDR2 SQIVND come from the germline V gene (reference sequence). The CDR3 sequence is CASSKQGKGYTF. CDR3 DNA: TGTGCCAGTAGTAAACAGGGGAAGGGCTACACCTTC.